This paragraph reports one T cell receptor beta chain. Repertoires were generated with immunoSEQ multiplex PCR, while TCRdb's copy carries only in-frame clones and drops some. Seen here are approximately 250,000 clones, around 85% observed once, and the top ten hold approximately 5%. The sample comes from a study of blood T cell repertoires in COVID-19. The length of the CDR3 is 13 residues. With 10 bases clipped from V and 2 bases from J, the junction kept 2 bases outside the gene matches. Germline V gene data show CDR1 as ENHRY and CDR2 as SYGVKD. Input material: peripheral blood. This chain connects TRBV10-3 to TRBJ2-1; 10 bases agree with TRBD1. This TCR came from a man aged 50 or older with COVID-19, enrolled during active disease. CDR3 residues: CATGTGAYNEQFF. In nucleotides, the CDR3 is TGTGCCACCGGGACAGGGGCCTACAATGAGCAGTTCTTC.